This TCR beta chain originates from a study of blood T cells in healthy people across ages. Each individual donor underwent a draw of about 9.9 milliliters of peripheral blood. General observations from the study: Age showed a roughly linear inverse relationship with TCR beta diversity per million T cells. TCR beta diversity was tightly associated with the proportion of naive T cells. Leaving the PBMCs unsorted stopped any conclusive comparison of naive versus antigen-experienced cells.

The V and J ends lost 10 bases and 0 bases, in that order; junction bases with no gene match: 6. The CDR3 sequence is 14 residues long. Germline V lookup: CDR1 MNHEY, CDR2 SMNVEV (reference sequence). A second PCR, run for roughly 7 to 11 cycles, used a sample-barcoded 5' primer plus a J-beta primer mix. MiXCR, run by TCRdb on the 5' RACE reads, gives a single entry per CDR3 protein. The table shows roughly 1.7 million distinct CDR3 sequences, with around 36% occurring only once. This clonotype was found a few times. The antigen remains unidentified. The sequencing sample was made of blood. V gene TRBV27 combines with J gene TRBJ2-1, with 7 bases matching TRBD1. This TCR was sampled from a woman in her 30s in good health. In DNA, the CDR3 is TGTGCCACCACCAGGGGGTTCTCCTACAATGAGCAGTTCTTC. Its protein product is CATTRGFSYNEQFF.